Reported below is one TCR beta chain. Its specificity is unknown. This specimen comes from a study of beta chain features in type 1 diabetes. The CDR3 consists of 13 residues. Trimming took off 0 bases at V and 9 bases at J, with 8 bases between the two ends. The germline V gene encodes CDR1 SGHTA and CDR2 FQGNSA. Study outcomes and limitations: TCRB CDR3s from Type 1 diabetes patients were moderately but significantly shorter in all four CD4+ subsets.

Expressed TCRB transcripts were sequenced because the entire RNA isolate underwent reverse transcription. Clones were read by immunoSEQ multiplex PCR, and TCRdb kept only the in-frame ones, dropping some. The profile shows a few hundred thousand clones, roughly 12% of them singletons. The sequence was collected from a young woman with type 1 diabetes. V usage is TRBV7-2 and J usage is TRBJ2-2; D remains ambiguous. Input material: naive CD4+ T cells from blood. The CDR3 bases are TGTGCCAGCAGCTTAGCAGGCGGCCGGGAGCTGTTTTTT. It translates to CASSLAGGRELFF.